Below, 4 T cell receptor beta chains from the same sample are listed, as sequenced in a study of PD-1 blockade in classical Hodgkin lymphoma. Each patient relapsed following autologous stem cell transplantation, and prior brentuximab vedotin exposure differed. The method was immunoSEQ multiplex PCR; TCRdb's version includes in-frame clones alone and lacks a portion of them. Of 50,000 to 85,000 clones in the sample, roughly two thirds were seen once. The sequencing used peripheral blood mononuclear cells (PBMCs), collected before the second cycle of nivolumab. The receptor set was obtained from a human donor with classical Hodgkin lymphoma.

The chain couples TRBV19 to TRBJ2-7; either TRBD1 or TRBD2 may supply D (5 bases each). V lost 4 bases to trimming and J lost 3 bases, with 10 bases between them. The CDR3 spans 13 residues. Germline-derived CDR1 and CDR2 are LNHDA and SQIVND (reference sequence). This chain's CDR3 is CASSTGTDYEQYF. DNA of the CDR3: TGTGCCAGTAGTACCGGGACGGACTACGAGCAGTACTTC. The full variable domain, its missing parts supplied by reference TRBV19 and TRBJ2-7, is DGGITQSPKYLFRKEGQNVTLSCEQNLNHDAMYWYRQDPGQGLRLIYYSQIVNDFQKGDIAEGYSVSREKKESFPLTVTSAQKNPTAFYLCASSTGTDYEQYFGPGTRLTVT.

The chain combines TRBV19 with TRBJ1-3; D is possibly TRBD1 (5 bases). Per the germline V gene, CDR1 is LNHDA and CDR2 is SQIVND (reference sequence). The CDR3 spans 15 residues. V shed 7 bases and J shed 0 bases, with 13 bases lying between them. CDR3 nucleotide sequence: TGTGCCAGTATGGAACAGGCCTTCTCTGGAAACACCATATATTTT. Its protein product is CASMEQAFSGNTIYF.

This sequence joins TRBV27 and TRBJ1-2; D call uncertain. Trimming took off 3 bases at V and 7 bases at J, with 12 bases between the two ends. The CDR3 spans 13 residues. Germline V lookup: CDR1 MNHEY, CDR2 SMNVEV (reference sequence). CDR3 nucleotide sequence: TGTGCCAGCAGTTTTTCGGGGATCGGTGGCTACACCTTC. Its translation is CASSFSGIGGYTF.

This clone appeared once. This sequence joins TRBV27 and TRBJ2-1; TRBD1 aligns across 8 bases. The CDR3 consists of 19 residues. Germline CDR1 is MNHEY and CDR2 is SMNVEV (reference sequence). With V trimmed by 5 bases and J by 4 bases, 19 bases remained unmatched. CDR3 bases: TGTGCCAGCAGTGTACTGACCGGGACAGGTTCCCCAACTTACAATGAGCAGTTCTTC. Protein: CASSVLTGTGSPTYNEQFF.